The 16 T cell receptor beta chains given below trace back to one sample, sequenced in a study of beta chain features in type 1 diabetes. Expressed TCRB transcripts were sequenced after all isolated RNA was converted to cDNA. Clones were read by immunoSEQ multiplex PCR, and TCRdb kept only the in-frame ones, dropping some. The sample comprises a few hundred thousand clones, around 9.6% of which are singletons, and less than 0.65% rests with the top ten. Overall study findings and caveats: TCRB CDR3s from Type 1 diabetes patients were moderately but significantly shorter in all four CD4+ subsets.

Their target antigens are unknown. The sequenced sample consisted of central memory CD4+ T cells from blood. Source of these receptors: a man younger than 45 with type 1 diabetes.

This clone has only a few counts. This rearrangement joins TRBV7-6 to TRBJ1-2, with TRBD1 identical over 7 bases. CDR3 length equals 17 residues. Germline CDR1 SGHVS, CDR2 FNYEAQ. Trimming at V came to 1 base and at J to 6 bases, leaving 14 bases not matched to a gene. For the CDR3, the DNA is TGTGCCAGCAGCTTAGACCCCTCAAGCAGGGGGGAGCATGGCTACACCTTC. Amino acid sequence: CASSLDPSSRGEHGYTF.

The V and J genes are TRBV11-2 and TRBJ2-3; 9 bases match TRBD1. V was pared by 0 bases and J by 4 bases, with 8 bases of the junction left unmatched. CDR1 SGHAT and CDR2 FQNNGV come from the germline V gene. There are 17 residues in the CDR3. The CDR3 protein is CASSLDSPGQGPDTQYF. The CDR3 DNA is TGTGCCAGCAGCTTAGATTCCCCGGGACAGGGTCCAGATACGCAGTATTTT.

There are a few counts of this clone. Its ends do not fully match the called genes, so a read error is possible. V and J are TRBV7-8 and TRBJ2-5, with unresolved D. CDR1 and CDR2 from the germline V gene are SGHVS and FQNEAQ. The CDR3 totals 11 residues. DNA of the CDR3: TGTGCCAGCAGCTCACAAGGGACCCAGTACTTC. Protein product: CASSSQGTQYF.

V gene TRBV18 combines with J gene TRBJ2-5; a possible D gene is TRBD1 (6 bases). Trimming took 2 bases from V and 11 from J, leaving 24 bases between them. CDR1 is KGHSH and CDR2 is LQKENI in the germline V gene. This CDR3 comprises 16 residues. The CDR3 protein is CASSPGGGATSLGQYF. CDR3 DNA: TGTGCCAGCTCACCAGGGGGCGGCGCCACCTCTTTGGGGCAGTACTTC. Full variable domain (missing parts from reference TRBV18 and TRBJ2-5): NAGVMQNPRHLVRRRGQEARLRCSPMKGHSHVYWYRQLPEEGLKFMVYLQKENIIDESGMPKERFSAEFPKEGPSILRIQQVVRGDSAAYFCASSPGGGATSLGQYFGPGTRLLVL.

This clone was seen a handful of times. The V and J genes are TRBV7-9 and TRBJ2-3, with TRBD1 matching over 11 bases. Germline loops: CDR1 SEHNR, CDR2 FQNEAQ (reference sequence). Losses at the gene ends were 5 bases for V and 12 bases for J; bases not matched to a gene: 7. This CDR3 is built from 13 residues. CDR3 in amino acids: CASSTPDRGLQYF. CDR3 bases: TGTGCCAGCAGCACACCGGACAGGGGGCTTCAGTATTTT.

This clone came up many times. This CDR3 reads CASSKVGGRIAGSTDTQYF. The CDR3 DNA reads TGTGCCAGCAGCAAAGTAGGCGGCAGAATAGCGGGATCCACAGATACGCAGTATTTT. The chain recombines TRBV21-1 with TRBJ2-3; TRBD2, the table's D call, lacks a check against the DNA. TRBV21-1 constitutes a pseudogene. This CDR3 is 19 amino acids long.

This clone was seen a few times. CDR3 in amino acids: CASSGQGEGTEAFF. The CDR3 DNA reads TGTGCCAGCAGTGGACAGGGGGAAGGGACTGAAGCTTTCTTT. The chain uses TRBV6-1 and TRBJ1-1; 9 positions agree with TRBD1. The CDR3 consists of 14 residues. From germline, CDR1 is MNHNS and CDR2 SASEGT. V gave up 4 bases and J gave up 5 bases; unmatched junction bases: 5.

The chain has TRBV5-4 and TRBJ2-1; maybe TRBD2 (6 bases). This CDR3 region has 16 residues. Germline CDR1 SGHNT, CDR2 YYREEE (reference sequence). V gave up 4 bases and J gave up 5 bases, with 19 bases separating them. CDR3 nucleotide sequence: TGTGCCAGCAGCCGAATTCCCGGGACTGGGAACAATGAGCAGTTCTTC. This codes for CASSRIPGTGNNEQFF.

This clone came up a few times. The rearrangement uses TRBV29-1 and TRBJ2-7, with D tentatively TRBD2 (5 bases). Trimming took off 5 bases at V and 3 bases at J, with 26 bases between the two ends. Germline V gives CDR1 SQVTM, CDR2 ANQGSEA. The CDR3 is 17 amino acids. This chain's CDR3 is CSVRGPLEGTSYYEQYF. CDR3 nucleotides: TGCAGCGTTCGAGGCCCTTTAGAGGGTACATCGTACTACGAGCAGTACTTC.

The table lists this clone with many counts. The V gene is TRBV30, the J gene TRBJ1-5; 7 bases are a match to TRBD1. The J segment lost 2 bases and the V segment lost 1 base, leaving 2 bases of the junction unmatched. Looked up from germline, CDR1 is GTSNPN and CDR2 is SVGIG (reference sequence). CDR3 size: 14 residues. The CDR3 nucleotides are TGTGCCTGGAGTGGTACAGGGGGCAATCAGCCCCAGCATTTT. It encodes CAWSGTGGNQPQHF. Full variable domain (remainder filled in from reference TRBV30 and TRBJ1-5): SQTIHQWPATLVQPVGSPLSLECTVEGTSNPNLYWYRQAAGRGLQLLFYSVGIGQISSEVPQNLSASRPQDRQFILSSKKLLLSDSGFYLCAWSGTGGNQPQHFGDGTRLSIL.

This clone occurred a few times. The V gene is TRBV7-2, the J gene TRBJ1-4; TRBD1 matches at 9 bases. The J segment lost 6 bases and the V segment lost 6 bases, leaving 8 bases of the junction unmatched. The CDR3 has 15 amino acids. Germline-derived CDR1 and CDR2 are SGHTA and FQGNSA. The CDR3 region is CASSYNRGLDEKLFF. CDR3 nucleotides: TGTGCCAGCAGTTATAACAGGGGGCTGGATGAAAAACTGTTTTTT. The complete variable domain, with remaining parts taken from reference TRBV7-2 and TRBJ1-4, reads GAGVSQSPSNKVTEKGKDVELRCDPISGHTALYWYRQSLGQGLEFLIYFQGNSAPDKSGLPSDRFSAERTGGSVSTLTIQRTQQEDSAVYLCASSYNRGLDEKLFFGSGTQLSVL.

The chain couples TRBV6-5 to TRBJ1-2; D unresolved. V lost 7 bases and J lost 5, with 17 bases in between. This CDR3 is built from 14 residues. Looked up from germline, CDR1 is MNHEY and CDR2 is SVGAGI. CDR3 DNA sequence: TGTGCCAGCATCGAGCGGGCCGCCGATTATGGCTACACCTTC. It codes for CASIERAADYGYTF.

The V and J genes are TRBV11-2 and TRBJ2-5; TRBD2 matches 8 bases. Germline V gene lookup returns CDR1 SGHAT and CDR2 FQNNGV. There are 16 residues in the CDR3. Trimming took 1 base from V and 4 from J; bases not matched to a gene: 8. CDR3 protein: CASSLGAGASRETQYF. Here the CDR3 DNA reads TGTGCCAGCAGCTTAGGAGCGGGAGCGTCTAGAGAGACCCAGTACTTC.

The sample holds a few counts of this clone. The chain carries TRBV18 and TRBJ1-3; TRBD1 is a possible D gene (6 bases). CDR1 is KGHSH and CDR2 is LQKENI in the germline V gene. This CDR3 spans 17 amino acids. Trimming left V 2 bases short and J 0 bases short, with 14 bases between. This CDR3 is CASSPYGTPSSGNTIYF. The CDR3, as DNA: TGTGCCAGCTCACCATACGGGACACCTTCCTCTGGAAACACCATATATTTT.

This clone came up a few times. V and J are TRBV6-5 and TRBJ2-5; D is uncertain. The CDR3 consists of 13 residues. Germline V gene sequence: CDR1 MNHEY, CDR2 SVGAGI. V lost 8 bases to trimming and J lost 4 bases, with 14 bases between them. The CDR3 here is CASGRPPAETQYF. CDR3 DNA: TGTGCCAGCGGGCGACCTCCCGCAGAGACCCAGTACTTC.

The rearrangement uses TRBV6-4 and TRBJ2-7; 13 bases match TRBD2. The CDR3 runs 15 residues. The V gene's germline CDR1 is MRHNA and CDR2 SNTAGT. V shed 6 bases, J shed 4 bases, and the junction held 6 bases outside the gene matches. CDR3: CASSTGTSGVYEQYF. The DNA of the CDR3 is TGTGCCAGCAGCACCGGGACTAGCGGGGTTTACGAGCAGTACTTC.